These 23 T cell receptor beta chains were all obtained from the same sample, sequenced in a study of T cell changes during pregnancy in multiple sclerosis. Using immunoSEQ multiplex PCR, the repertoire was profiled, and TCRdb retains in-frame clones only, with some absent. The table lists tens of thousands of clones, around 94% of them singletons. The material sequenced was CD4+ T cells from peripheral blood mononuclear cells, taken in the second trimester of pregnancy. The receptor source for this set is a female donor in good health, enrolled as a control in a pregnancy study.

This chain links TRBV7-2 with TRBJ1-3, with 8 bases matching TRBD1. Germline lookup yields CDR1 SGHTA and CDR2 FQGNSA. The CDR3 extends over 15 amino acids. V shed 5 bases and J 8 bases; nucleotides not matched to a gene: 11. Here the CDR3 DNA reads TGTGCCAGCAGCCCAGAGGCGACAGGGGTATACACCATATATTTT. It yields the protein CASSPEATGVYTIYF.

Comment on this clone: Germline is not matched at one junction end, which may reflect a read error. DNA of the CDR3: TGTGCTAGCAGCTTAACACGGGACTCTGGAAACACCATATATTTT. Translated: CASSLTRDSGNTIYF. The chain employs TRBV7-7 and TRBJ1-3; D not resolved. This CDR3 is built from 15 residues. CDR1 and CDR2 (germline): SSHAT, FNYEAQ (reference sequence).

The V and J genes are TRBV18 and TRBJ2-7, with D uncertain. Germline V gene lookup returns CDR1 KGHSH and CDR2 LQKENI. The CDR3 length is 14 residues. Trimming pared 3 bases from V and 0 bases from J, leaving 9 bases between. This chain's CDR3 is CASSPNQNSYEQYF. For the CDR3, the DNA is TGTGCCAGCTCACCGAACCAGAACTCCTACGAGCAGTACTTC.

This CDR3 reads CASSLTVNYGYTF. The CDR3 nucleotides are TGTGCCAGCAGCCTGACAGTAAACTATGGCTACACCTTC. V is TRBV6-5 and J is TRBJ1-2, with D perhaps matching TRBD1 (5 bases). Germline V gene sequence: CDR1 MNHEY, CDR2 SVGAGI. The V end lost 6 bases, the J end lost 2 bases, and 10 bases lay between the germline ends. There are 13 residues in the CDR3.

The chain recombines TRBV7-9 with TRBJ1-3; D remains ambiguous. This CDR3 spans 14 amino acids. V was shortened by 3 bases and J by 5 bases, with 11 bases between the two germline ends. Germline CDR1 reads SEHNR; CDR2 reads FQNEAQ (reference sequence). CDR3 sequence reads: CASSLLGERNTIYF. As DNA, the CDR3 is TGTGCCAGCAGCTTGCTCGGGGAACGAAACACCATATATTTT.

The chain links TRBV5-6 to TRBJ1-2, with D tentatively TRBD1 (5 bases). CDR1 is SGHDT, CDR2 YYEEEE, per germline. The germline V and J ends were trimmed by 2 bases and 1 base, with 18 bases remaining between them. The CDR3 runs 17 residues. The CDR3 DNA sequence: TGTGCCAGCAGCTTTAATCAGGGATCCAAATTTAACTATGGCTACACCTTC. Encoded protein: CASSFNQGSKFNYGYTF.

The chain combines TRBV5-1 with TRBJ1-1, with D hard to call. Germline loops: CDR1 SGHRS, CDR2 YFSETQ. V was clipped by 4 bases and J by 2 bases, with 12 bases between them. The CDR3 consists of 14 residues. The CDR3 nucleotides are TGCGCCAGCAGCCCGGACTTAGGTAACACTGAAGCTTTCTTT. Its protein is CASSPDLGNTEAFF.

DNA of the CDR3: TGTGCCAGCAGTGGGACAGAGTATAATTCACCCCTCCACTTT. It translates to CASSGTEYNSPLHF. The chain combines TRBV2 with TRBJ1-6; possible D gene TRBD1, 6 bases. Per the germline V gene, CDR1 is SNHLY and CDR2 is FYNNEI. This CDR3 is built from 14 residues. Deletions cut 4 bases from V and 4 bases from J, with 8 bases between.

The chain recombines TRBV7-9 with TRBJ2-7, with 8 bases lining up with TRBD1. CDR1 SEHNR and CDR2 FQNEAQ come from the germline V gene (reference sequence). The CDR3 runs to 14 residues. V was pared by 3 bases and J by 4 bases, with 5 bases of the junction left unmatched. CDR3 loop: CASSLDRVNYEQYF. CDR3 sequence (DNA): TGTGCCAGCAGCTTGGACAGGGTAAATTACGAGCAGTACTTC.

The chain combines TRBV7-8 with TRBJ1-5, with unresolved D. Trimming took 5 bases from V and 0 from J, leaving 23 bases between them. The CDR3 runs to 19 residues. CDR1 and CDR2 (germline): SGHVS, FQNEAQ. Written as DNA, the CDR3 is TGTGCCAGCAGCCCACTTCAGAGACACATAACATATAGCAATCAGCCCCAGCATTTT. It translates to CASSPLQRHITYSNQPQHF.

This clone was seen just once. The CDR3 bases are TGTGCCAGCAGCTACGAGGGTTCTAGCAATCAGCCCCAGCATTTT. The encoded protein is CASSYEGSSNQPQHF. The chain is built from TRBV2 and TRBJ1-5; D is uncertain. This CDR3 comprises 15 residues. Germline V lookup: CDR1 SNHLY, CDR2 FYNNEI. V was shortened by 6 bases and J by 0 bases, with 12 bases between the two germline ends.

The rearrangement uses TRBV5-1 and TRBJ2-5; 8 bases align to TRBD1. The CDR3 length is 15 residues. CDR1 is SGHRS and CDR2 is YFSETQ in the germline V gene. The V segment lost 6 bases and the J segment 5 bases; nucleotides outside the gene matches: 12. CDR3 DNA: TGCGCCAGCATAAGACAGGGGAGTAGTGGGGAGACCCAGTACTTC. This translates into CASIRQGSSGETQYF.

This clone was picked up a small number of times. The chain uses TRBV30 and TRBJ1-5; D is undetermined. CDR3 length: 13 residues. Germline V gene sequence: CDR1 GTSNPN, CDR2 SVGIG (reference sequence). V was clipped by 2 bases and J by 2 bases, with 7 bases between them. CDR3 DNA: TGTGCCTGGAGTCCCTCCGGCAATCAGCCCCAGCATTTT. This encodes CAWSPSGNQPQHF.

The CDR3, as DNA: TGTGCCAGCACTGGACTAGCGGGGCTCACAGATACGCAGTATTTT. It encodes CASTGLAGLTDTQYF. J is TRBJ2-3 and V is TRBV2, with 12 bases that match TRBD2. Germline CDR1 is SNHLY and CDR2 is FYNNEI. The CDR3 is 15 residues long. V dropped 7 bases and J dropped 2; count of bases not matched to a gene: 4.

This clone appeared once. This chain connects TRBV9 to TRBJ1-2; 9 nucleotides line up with TRBD1. The CDR3 sequence is 16 residues long. Germline CDR1 and CDR2: SGDLS and YYNGEE. V lost 3 bases, J lost 4 bases, and 10 bases stayed unmatched. DNA for the CDR3: TGTGCCAGCAGCGCGTTATCGACAGGGGGGGCCTATGGCTACACCTTC. Amino acids: CASSALSTGGAYGYTF.

The J gene is TRBJ1-5, the V gene TRBV6-5, with D possibly being TRBD1 (6 bases). The germline gives CDR1 MNHEY, CDR2 SVGAGI. The CDR3 sequence is 13 residues long. Trimming took off 2 bases at V and 4 bases at J, with 6 bases between the two ends. CDR3 region: CASSYDRNQPQHF. DNA of the CDR3: TGTGCCAGCAGTTACGACAGGAATCAGCCCCAGCATTTT.

V gene TRBV11-2 combines with J gene TRBJ1-2; TRBD1 agrees at 8 bases. The germline gives CDR1 SGHAT, CDR2 FQNNGV. V gave up 2 bases and J gave up 6 bases; unmatched junction bases: 14. CDR3 length equals 17 residues. CDR3 region: CASSLRGGQGNFDGYTF. The CDR3 bases are TGTGCCAGCAGCTTAAGAGGTGGACAGGGCAATTTCGATGGCTACACCTTC.

The rearrangement uses TRBV27 and TRBJ2-1; 11 bases agree with TRBD2. With V trimmed by 6 bases and J by 6 bases, 7 bases remained unmatched. This CDR3 is 15 amino acids long. Germline-derived CDR1 and CDR2 are MNHEY and SMNVEV (reference sequence). CDR3: CASSNPGLAVNEQFF. The CDR3 DNA follows: TGTGCCAGCAGCAACCCGGGACTAGCGGTCAATGAGCAGTTCTTC.

The rearrangement uses TRBV5-1 and TRBJ1-3; TRBD1 is a possible D gene (6 bases). The CDR3 extends over 16 amino acids. The V gene lost 2 bases and the J gene lost 8 bases, with 20 bases spanning the gap. Germline lookup yields CDR1 SGHRS and CDR2 YFSETQ. This CDR3 is CASSLGGAGGLDTIYF. CDR3 DNA: TGCGCCAGCAGCTTAGGGGGGGCTGGTGGTCTCGACACCATATATTTT.

This clone was picked up one time. The chain joins TRBV6-5 to TRBJ1-2; TRBD1 matches at 9 bases. This CDR3 contains 14 residues. The V and J ends lost 0 bases and 7 bases, in that order; junction bases with no gene match: 3. The germline V gene encodes CDR1 MNHEY and CDR2 SVGAGI. As DNA, the CDR3 is TGTGCCAGCAGTTACTCTAGACAGGGGGGTGGCTACACCTTC. It codes for CASSYSRQGGGYTF.

V gene TRBV11-2 combines with J gene TRBJ1-3, with D possibly TRBD1 on 5 matching bases. Trimming left V 4 bases short and J 3 bases short, with 7 bases between. The length of the CDR3 is 13 residues. CDR1 SGHAT and CDR2 FQNNGV come from the germline V gene. CDR3 amino acids: CASSSGIGNTIYF. In nucleotides, the CDR3 is TGTGCCAGCAGCTCAGGGATTGGAAACACCATATATTTT.

The chain uses TRBV5-6 and TRBJ2-3, with 9 nucleotides matching TRBD1. The germline V gene has CDR1 SGHDT and CDR2 YYEEEE. J gave up 4 bases and V 2 bases, and 8 bases lay outside the gene matches. The CDR3 is made up of 16 amino acids. The CDR3 DNA sequence: TGTGCCAGCAGCTTTTGGACAGGGGATCGCCCAGATACGCAGTATTTT. Translated, it gives CASSFWTGDRPDTQYF.

The chain joins TRBV5-1 to TRBJ1-1; maybe TRBD1 (6 bases). V lost 0 bases to trimming and J lost 11 bases, with 8 bases between them. CDR3 length: 11 residues. Germline V gene sequence: CDR1 SGHRS, CDR2 YFSETQ. In DNA, the CDR3 is TGCGCCAGCAGCTTGGACAGGGAGGCTTTCTTT. This encodes CASSLDREAFF. The full variable domain, its missing parts supplied by reference TRBV5-1 and TRBJ1-1, is KAGVTQTPRYLIKTRGQQVTLSCSPISGHRSVSWYQQTPGQGLQFLFEYFSETQRNKGNFPGRFSGRQFSNSRSEMNVSTLELGDSALYLCASSLDREAFFGQGTRLTVV.